Listed below are T cell receptor beta chains from one sample, sequenced in a study of T cell responses to AZD1222 COVID-19 vaccine. Sequencing was performed with immunoSEQ multiplex PCR; in TCRdb, only in-frame clones are kept and a portion is missing. The table lists 95,000 to 100,000 clones, 90% to 95% of them singletons, with approximately 9% in the top ten. This sample comprised peripheral blood, obtained 28 days after the second AZD1222 dose. These receptors originate from an adult who received the AZD1222 COVID-19 vaccine. Both conserved end residues are part of each CDR3. D genes are given only for firm matches. Clone sizes are given selectively: once, few, many, or a class where the clone is expanded.

clone size	V gene	D gene	J gene	CDR3 DNA	CDR3 protein
NA	TRBV25-1	NA	TRBJ2-3	TGTGCCAGCAGTGAATATGGACAGCAAACAGATACGCAGTATTTT	CASSEYGQQTDTQYF
NA	TRBV9	NA	TRBJ2-1	TGTGCCAGCAGCGTTGATTTAGTCCATGAGCAGTTCTTC	CASSVDLVHEQFF
few	TRBV5-5	TRBD2	TRBJ2-1	TGTGCCAGCAGCTTGGTGCCGGGGTCAATCGCGGGAGTGGCCAATGAGCAGTTCTTC	CASSLVPGSIAGVANEQFF
NA	TRBV6-2/TRBV6-3	NA	TRBJ1-5	TGTGCCAGCAGTGACCCGTCGACTCAGCCCCAGCATTTT	CASSDPSTQPQHF
NA	TRBV11-2	TRBD2	TRBJ2-7	TGTGCCAGCAGCTTAGGAGTAGCGGGAGTGTACGAGCAGTACTTC	CASSLGVAGVYEQYF
few	TRBV29-1	NA	TRBJ1-1	TGCAGCGCAAAGGACAACATGAACACTGAAGCTTTCTTT	CSAKDNMNTEAFF
NA	TRBV30	NA	TRBJ2-3	TGTGCCTGGAGTGTGGCCCCAGATACGCAGTATTTT	CAWSVAPDTQYF
NA	TRBV28	TRBD1	TRBJ1-1	TGTGCCAGCAGGACTCGGACAGGGAGGACTGAAGCTTTCTTT	CASRTRTGRTEAFF
few	TRBV7-3	NA	TRBJ2-1	TGTGCCAGCAGCTTCGGACCGTCGAACAATGAGCAGTTCTTC	CASSFGPSNNEQFF
few	TRBV4-3	NA	TRBJ1-6	TGCGCCAGCAGCCAAGAAAGCAGGGCTGAGGGGGCACCCCTCCACTTT	CASSQESRAEGAPLHF
NA	TRBV10-3	NA	TRBJ1-4	TGTGCCATACGTGTTGGGCTTAATGAAAAACTGTTTTTT	CAIRVGLNEKLFF
NA	TRBV11-2	NA	TRBJ1-2	TGTGCCAGCAGCTCTCTAGACAGCCAGCTTGACTATGGCTACACCTTC	CASSSLDSQLDYGYTF
NA	TRBV28	NA	TRBJ2-5	TGTGCCAGCAACCACATTCAGGGTAAAGAGACCCAGTACTTC	CASNHIQGKETQYF
NA	TRBV10-3	NA	TRBJ2-1	TGTGCCATCAGCCCAGGGCGTGAGCAGTTCTTC	CAISPGREQFF
NA	TRBV7-2	TRBD2	TRBJ2-7	TGTGCCAGCAGCCCGTTGGCTAGCGGGACTCTCAGGGACTACGAGCAGTACTTC	CASSPLASGTLRDYEQYF
once	TRBV4-1	NA	TRBJ2-1	TGCGCCAGCAGCCATAGTACCTCTAATGAGCAGTTCTTC	CASSHSTSNEQFF
NA	TRBV18	TRBD1	TRBJ2-2	TGTGCCAGCCATAAAGGACAGGGGAACACCGGGGAGCTGTTTTTT	CASHKGQGNTGELFF
NA	TRBV21-1	NA	TRBJ2-7	TGTGCCAGCAGCAAAATGAGAAGCTCCCGGCCCTACGAGCAGTACTTC	CASSKMRSSRPYEQYF
NA	TRBV28	TRBD1	TRBJ2-7	TGTGCCAGCACTTTAGGGGGGACAGGTGGCTCCTACGAGCAGTACTTC	CASTLGGTGGSYEQYF
NA	TRBV11-2	NA	TRBJ2-5	TGTGCCAGCAGCTTTGGGGGTCTGGCAGAGACCCAGTACTTC	CASSFGGLAETQYF
NA	TRBV5-4	TRBD1	TRBJ2-1	TGTGCCAGCAGCTGGGGACAGGGCTCCTACAATGAGCAGTTCTTC	CASSWGQGSYNEQFF
once	TRBV6-2/TRBV6-3	TRBD2	TRBJ2-7	TGTGCCAGCAGTTCGTCGGGAGGGGTGGGGGAGCAGTACTTC	CASSSSGGVGEQYF
NA	TRBV10-3	NA	TRBJ2-3	TGTGCCATCAGCCCTGGAGATGCAACCACAGATACGCAGTATTTT	CAISPGDATTDTQYF
NA	TRBV7-8	NA	TRBJ1-5	TGTGCCAGCAGCTTAAGCGGGACTATGGGCAATCAGCCCCAGCATTTT	CASSLSGTMGNQPQHF
NA	TRBV21-1	NA	TRBJ1-2	TGTGCCAGCCGTGGAACCGGGACAGCCTATGGCTACACCTTC	CASRGTGTAYGYTF
NA	TRBV6-4	TRBD2	TRBJ2-3	TGTGCCAGCAAACAAGCGGGATCAGATACGCAGTATTTT	CASKQAGSDTQYF
NA	TRBV6-5	NA	TRBJ1-1	TGTGCCAGCAGGAAAACAGGAACTGAAGCTTTCTTT	CASRKTGTEAFF
NA	TRBV9	TRBD2	TRBJ2-2	TGTGCCAGCAGCGTAAGTAGCGGGAGCCCGGCCAACACCGGGGAGCTGTTTTTT	CASSVSSGSPANTGELFF
NA	TRBV30	NA	TRBJ2-7	TGTGCCTGGAGTGATCGGGGAATACACGAGCAGTACTTC	CAWSDRGIHEQYF
NA	TRBV3-1/TRBV3-2	NA	TRBJ1-1	TGTGCCAGCAGCCAAGATCCGTTTTCGGGGACGTCTTTCTTT	CASSQDPFSGTSFF
NA	TRBV18	TRBD1	TRBJ2-1	TGTGCCAGCTCGCCAGGGACAGGGGGGATCAATGAGCAGTTCTTC	CASSPGTGGINEQFF
NA	TRBV7-6	TRBD1	TRBJ1-1	TGTGCCAGCAGCCCAGGGGGCAGGGGGCGCGATGAAGCTTTCTTT	CASSPGGRGRDEAFF
NA	TRBV5-6	NA	TRBJ2-1	TGTGCCAGCAGCTTGGGAGGGTTTTCCTACAATGAGCAGTTCTTC	CASSLGGFSYNEQFF
NA	TRBV9	TRBD2	TRBJ2-5	TGTGCCAGCTCAACCCGCGGGGGGCAACAAGAGACCCAGTACTTC	CASSTRGGQQETQYF
NA	TRBV12-3/TRBV12-4	NA	TRBJ2-1	TGTGCCAGCGACGGCCCTTCCAATGAGCAGTTCTTC	CASDGPSNEQFF
NA	TRBV5-6	NA	TRBJ1-6	TGTGCCAGCAGCTTACGATACAGGGATAATTCACCCCTCCACTTT	CASSLRYRDNSPLHF
NA	TRBV6-6	NA	TRBJ1-2	TGTGCCAGCTTTCGGCAGGGCGCTAACTATGGCTACACCTTC	CASFRQGANYGYTF
NA	TRBV29-1	TRBD1	TRBJ2-5	TGCAGCGTAGACAGGGCTCAAGAGACCCAGTACTTC	CSVDRAQETQYF
NA	TRBV9	NA	TRBJ1-5	TGTGCCAGCAGCGTAGGTGGAGATAGCAATCAGCCCCAGCATTTT	CASSVGGDSNQPQHF
many	TRBV27	NA	TRBJ2-7	TGTGCCAGCAGAGAGCTACCAAACTCCTACGAGCAGTACTTC	CASRELPNSYEQYF
NA	TRBV12-5	NA	TRBJ2-7	TGTGCTAGTGGTCCGGAGGGACTCGTTCCCGAGCAGTACTTC	CASGPEGLVPEQYF
few	TRBV5-4	NA	TRBJ2-3	TGTGCCAGCAGCTTCCGAAGCACAGATACGCAGTATTTT	CASSFRSTDTQYF
NA	TRBV27	TRBD2	TRBJ2-7	TGTGCCAGCAGCTCCGGGACTAGCGGGGCGGGTAGGTTTGAGCAGTACTTC	CASSSGTSGAGRFEQYF
NA	TRBV2	NA	TRBJ1-2	TGTGCCAGCGGGCCCTACTATGGCTACACCTTC	CASGPYYGYTF
NA	TRBV9	NA	TRBJ2-3	TGTGCCAGCAGCGTAGTTCCACGGGGAGATACGCAGTATTTT	CASSVVPRGDTQYF
NA	TRBV24-1	NA	TRBJ2-3	TGTGCCACCAGTGATTCGGCACAAGCAGATACGCAGTATTTT	CATSDSAQADTQYF
NA	TRBV2	NA	TRBJ2-7	TGTGCCAGCAGTGTAGAGGGCCCTATTACCTCCGAGCAGTACTTC	CASSVEGPITSEQYF
once	TRBV7-9	NA	TRBJ2-2	TGTGCCAGCAGCTTCAGGGTCACCGGGGAGCTGTTTTTT	CASSFRVTGELFF
once	TRBV2	TRBD1	TRBJ2-1	TGTGCCAGCAGTGATATAAGACAGGGGTTTCAAGGTGAGCAGTTCTTC	CASSDIRQGFQGEQFF
few	TRBV6-1	NA	TRBJ1-3	TGTGCCAGCAGTGAAGGAGGCAGGGGCCTGCGTGTTCTCTCTGGAAACACCATATATTTT	CASSEGGRGLRVLSGNTIYF
NA	TRBV28	NA	TRBJ1-5	TGTGCCAGCAGGCTCAGGGACACCCGAAATCAGCCCCAGCATTTT	CASRLRDTRNQPQHF
NA	TRBV19	TRBD2	TRBJ2-1	TGTGCCAGCCGACTAGCGGGAGCCCCTGAGCAGTTCTTC	CASRLAGAPEQFF
NA	TRBV24-1	NA	TRBJ2-2	TGTGCCACCAGTGACCCGACAGGGAACACCGGGGAGCTGTTTTTT	CATSDPTGNTGELFF
NA	TRBV5-5	TRBD1	TRBJ1-5	TGTGCCATCCTGACAGGGATGCAGCCCCAGCATTTT	CAILTGMQPQHF
NA	TRBV28	NA	TRBJ1-5	TGTGCCAGCAGTTTTAGGAGTGGCGGTCGGCCCCAGCATTTT	CASSFRSGGRPQHF
once	TRBV9	NA	TRBJ2-1	TGTGCCAGCAGCATACAAGGAGGGCAGGGCAGTCATGAGCAGTTCTTC	CASSIQGGQGSHEQFF
once	TRBV13	NA	TRBJ2-7	TGTGCCAGCAGCCTAGCGACCGGAGGGTACGAGCAGTACTTC	CASSLATGGYEQYF
NA	TRBV4-3	NA	TRBJ1-4	TGCGCCAGCAGCCAAGAGGTAGGGTTGAAGGAAAAACTGTTTTTT	CASSQEVGLKEKLFF